The present T cell receptor (beta chain) was sequenced within a study of blood T cells in healthy people across ages. CDR3 length: 13 residues. V lost 3 bases and J lost 0, with 7 bases in between. The germline V gene encodes CDR1 DFQATT and CDR2 SNEGSKA (reference sequence). It was with a sample-barcoded 5' primer and a J-beta primer mix that a second PCR of roughly 7 to 12 cycles was run. TCRdb reprocessed the 5' RACE reads via MiXCR and lists one record per CDR3 protein. The data show approximately 1,700,000 distinct CDR3 sequences, 30% to 40% seen once. The sample comprised blood. The sequence derives from a human donor in good health. This chain joins TRBV20-1 and TRBJ2-3; D remains unclear. This chain's CDR3 is CSASSQSTDTQYF. DNA for the CDR3: TGCAGTGCTAGTTCACAGAGCACAGATACGCAGTATTTT.